These 23 T cell receptor beta chains originate from one sample sequenced in a study of T cell responses to AZD1222 COVID-19 vaccine (dated by TCRdb to about 2021). Libraries were made using the immunoSEQ multiplex PCR assay. TCRdb took this table from immuneACCESS and kept in-frame rearrangements with V and J called. Such tables lack part of the clones; where checked against another copy, unresolved V genes explain under half of the gap, and the rest is unexplained. The record for this sample contains around 140,000 clones. The top ten clones comprise 2% to 2.5% of the sample. This specimen's time point label, interpreted: baseline before first vaccination. The specimen was peripheral blood. These receptors came from an adult in good health.

The chain is built from TRBV9 and TRBJ2-2; 14 nucleotides line up with TRBD2. The CDR3 extends over 20 amino acids. V shed 3 bases and J 4 bases; nucleotides not matched to a gene: 14. From germline, CDR1 is SGDLS and CDR2 YYNGEE. CDR3 amino acids: CASSAPGLAGGTATTGELFF. Written as DNA, the CDR3 is TGTGCCAGCAGCGCCCCCGGACTAGCGGGGGGAACCGCGACCACCGGGGAGCTGTTTTTT.

J is TRBJ1-5 and V is TRBV10-3; 7 nucleotides align to TRBD1. The CDR3 runs 13 residues. V lost 2 bases, J lost 14 bases, and 9 bases stayed unmatched. Germline lookup yields CDR1 ENHRY and CDR2 SYGVKD. The CDR3 sequence: CAISEPPDRAKHF. CDR3 bases: TGTGCCATCAGTGAGCCTCCCGACAGGGCAAAGCATTTT.

The V call is TRBV6-2 or TRBV6-3, the J call TRBJ1-4, with D possibly matching TRBD1 (5 bases). In germline, CDR1 is MNHEY, CDR2 SVGEGT. The CDR3 has 16 amino acids. The V end lost 6 bases, the J end lost 5 bases, and 19 bases lay between the germline ends. The CDR3, as DNA: TGTGCCAGCAGCCCCGGTTCCGGGACTGCAAATGAAAAACTGTTTTTT. The encoded protein is CASSPGSGTANEKLFF.

The chain uses TRBV11-2 and TRBJ2-5, with 13 bases fitting TRBD2. Germline CDR1 reads SGHAT; CDR2 reads FQNNGV. The CDR3 contains 16 residues. V gave up 5 bases and J gave up 4 bases; unmatched junction bases: 7. CDR3 residues: CASSTSGTSGVETQYF. CDR3 DNA: TGTGCCAGCAGCACCTCCGGGACTAGCGGGGTAGAGACCCAGTACTTC.

This chain uses TRBV18 with TRBJ2-3; 10 bases are shared with TRBD1. This CDR3 has 16 amino acids. J lost 0 bases, V lost 3 bases, and 3 bases had no gene match. Germline CDR1 reads KGHSH; CDR2 reads LQKENI. CDR3 residues: CASSPRTGGSTDTQYF. CDR3 DNA sequence: TGTGCCAGCTCACCTCGGACAGGGGGAAGCACAGATACGCAGTATTTT. Variable domain in full (rest from reference TRBV18 and TRBJ2-3): NAGVMQNPRHLVRRRGQEARLRCSPMKGHSHVYWYRQLPEEGLKFMVYLQKENIIDESGMPKERFSAEFPKEGPSILRIQQVVRGDSAAYFCASSPRTGGSTDTQYFGPGTRLTVL.

The V gene is TRBV7-9, the J gene TRBJ1-1; D remains unclear. The germline gives CDR1 SEHNR, CDR2 FQNEAQ (reference sequence). The CDR3 runs 13 residues. Trimming pared 5 bases from V and 1 base from J, leaving 8 bases between. The CDR3 loop is CASSARENTEAFF. CDR3 nucleotide sequence: TGTGCCAGCAGCGCCCGGGAGAACACTGAAGCTTTCTTT. The full variable domain, its missing parts supplied by reference TRBV7-9 and TRBJ1-1, is DTGVSQNPRHKITKRGQNVTFRCDPISEHNRLYWYRQTLGQGPEFLTYFQNEAQLEKSRLLSDRFSAERPKGSFSTLEIQRTEQGDSAMYLCASSARENTEAFFGQGTRLTVV.

The genes are TRBV7-8 and TRBJ2-7, with 10 bases that match TRBD1. Germline V gene data show CDR1 as SGHVS and CDR2 as FQNEAQ. J gave up 3 bases and V 0 bases, and 8 bases lay outside the gene matches. This CDR3 contains 17 residues. The CDR3 protein is CASSLALIRDRGYEQYF. In DNA form, the CDR3 reads TGTGCCAGCAGCTTAGCACTTATCCGGGACAGGGGCTACGAGCAGTACTTC.

The rearrangement joins TRBV6-5 to TRBJ1-1, with TRBD1 as a possible D gene (6 bases). Trimming left V 0 bases short and J 1 base short, with 9 bases between. Germline CDR1 MNHEY, CDR2 SVGAGI. There are 15 residues in the CDR3. CDR3 loop: CASSYSGGRNTEAFF. In DNA form, the CDR3 reads TGTGCCAGCAGTTACTCAGGGGGGCGGAACACTGAAGCTTTCTTT.

The CDR3 spells CASSVDSKGNTEAFF. The CDR3 DNA is TGTGCCAGTAGCGTTGACTCAAAGGGGAACACTGAAGCTTTCTTT. The J gene is TRBJ1-1, the V gene TRBV19; D is uncertain. The CDR3 loop spans 15 amino acids. Trimming pared 6 bases from V and 1 base from J, leaving 15 bases between. Germline V gene lookup returns CDR1 LNHDA and CDR2 SQIVND (reference sequence).

This sequence joins TRBV29-1 and TRBJ2-2, with D perhaps TRBD1 (6 bases). Germline loops: CDR1 SQVTM, CDR2 ANQGSEA. Trimming took 7 bases from V and 3 from J, leaving 15 bases between them. This CDR3 is built from 14 residues. The CDR3 is CSAYTGIDTGELFF. The CDR3 DNA is TGCAGCGCTTATACAGGGATCGACACCGGGGAGCTGTTTTTT.

The CDR3 loop is CASSPGPAAAFF. CDR3 coding DNA: TGTGCCAGCTCACCAGGGCCCGCTGCCGCTTTCTTT. V is TRBV18 and J is TRBJ1-1; the D is unclear. Germline CDR1 reads KGHSH; CDR2 reads LQKENI. The V and J ends lost 2 bases and 11 bases respectively, with 12 bases between them. The CDR3 extends over 12 amino acids.

The J gene is TRBJ1-4, the V gene TRBV10-1, with no clear D. Germline assignment: CDR1 WNHNN and CDR2 SYGVQD (reference sequence). Trimming cost V 6 bases and J 0 bases, with 26 bases left between them. The length of the CDR3 is 20 residues. CDR3 protein: CASSPRYEGTEKATNEKLFF. CDR3 DNA sequence: TGCGCCAGCAGCCCCCGCTATGAGGGCACGGAGAAGGCAACTAATGAAAAACTGTTTTTT.

The chain employs TRBV5-4 and TRBJ2-2; D remains unclear. The CDR3 loop spans 14 amino acids. The V and J ends lost 4 bases and 2 bases respectively, with 9 bases between them. From germline, CDR1 is SGHNT and CDR2 YYREEE (reference sequence). CDR3 nucleotides: TGTGCCAGCAGCCCGGGCCCTAACACCGGGGAGCTGTTTTTT. This sequence encodes CASSPGPNTGELFF.

Notes on this clone: The DNA is left out, because the CDR3 cannot be placed on it with certainty; the CDR3 is given as TCRdb lists it. V usage is TRBV21-1 and J usage is TRBJ2-1; TRBD1, as called in the table, went unchecked against the DNA. TRBV21-1 corresponds to a pseudogene. The CDR3 totals 18 residues, both ends included. CDR3: CASSKVGDGNRSYNEQFF.

The rearrangement links TRBV7-2 to TRBJ2-5, with 9 bases that match TRBD1. Germline CDR1 and CDR2: SGHTA and FQGNSA. V trimming: 5 bases; J trimming: 1 base; junction bases outside the gene matches: 5. CDR3 length: 15 amino acids. The CDR3 DNA is TGTGCCAGCAGCCAGGACAGGGGCCCCCAAGAGACCCAGTACTTC. As protein: CASSQDRGPQETQYF.

The V gene is TRBV15, the J gene TRBJ1-6, with D possibly being TRBD1 (6 bases). CDR1 LNHNV and CDR2 YYDKDF come from the germline V gene (reference sequence). The ends were cut back, 3 bases at V and 6 bases at J, with 6 bases in the middle. The CDR3 runs to 13 residues. The CDR3 bases are TGTGCCACCAGCAGGGACAGTAATTCACCCCTCCACTTT. It is translated as CATSRDSNSPLHF.

V and J are TRBV5-1 and TRBJ1-6, with D tentatively TRBD1 (5 bases). Trimming took 1 base from V and 6 from J, leaving 14 bases between them. This CDR3 has 16 residues. Germline CDR1 and CDR2: SGHRS and YFSETQ. The CDR3, as DNA: TGCGCCAGCAGCTTGAGGGGAGAGGGCGCTAATTCACCCCTCCACTTT. It yields the protein CASSLRGEGANSPLHF.

The chain has TRBV11-2 and TRBJ1-3, with D maybe TRBD1 (6 bases). This CDR3 has 15 amino acids. The ends were cut back, 8 bases at V and 0 bases at J, with 14 bases in the middle. The germline gives CDR1 SGHAT, CDR2 FQNNGV. The DNA for the CDR3 is TGTGCCAGCGGGGGGCAGGGCTTCTCTGGAAACACCATATATTTT. Encoded protein: CASGGQGFSGNTIYF.

The chain uses TRBV6-1 and TRBJ2-7, with 12 bases identical to TRBD1. The CDR3 is made up of 15 amino acids. The ends lost 3 bases at V and 7 bases at J; junction bases unmatched: 7. CDR1 MNHNS and CDR2 SASEGT come from the germline V gene. CDR3 DNA: TGTGCCAGCAGTGAGTGGGACAGGGGGCGCGGGGAGCAGTACTTC. It encodes CASSEWDRGRGEQYF.

The V and J genes are TRBV5-1 and TRBJ1-4; D perhaps matches TRBD1 (5 bases). V dropped 0 bases and J dropped 7 bases, with 13 bases sitting between them. CDR1 and CDR2 (germline): SGHRS, YFSETQ. CDR3 size: 15 residues. The CDR3 here is CASSLASRVGEKLFF. The CDR3, as DNA: TGCGCCAGCAGCTTGGCCAGCAGGGTTGGTGAAAAACTGTTTTTT.

The chain joins TRBV23-1 to TRBJ1-3; D may be TRBD1 (6 bases). TRBV23-1 is marked as an open reading frame, function uncertain. Trimming pared 6 bases from V and 0 bases from J, leaving 12 bases between. The CDR3 extends over 15 amino acids. CDR3 sequence (DNA): TGCGCCAGCAGGAGCGACAGGACCTCTGGAAACACCATATATTTT. Translation gives CASRSDRTSGNTIYF.

V and J are TRBV4-2 and TRBJ1-2; tentatively, D is TRBD1 (5 bases). Trimming cost V 1 base and J 4 bases, with 10 bases left between them. Germline V gives CDR1 LGHNA, CDR2 YNFKEQ. This CDR3 has 14 residues. CDR3 sequence (DNA): TGTGCCAGCAGCCAAGTGACAGACCCCTATGGCTACACCTTC. Its protein is CASSQVTDPYGYTF.

The chain recombines TRBV7-9 with TRBJ1-5; D possibly corresponds to TRBD1 (6 bases). This CDR3 region has 13 residues. V lost 5 bases and J 6 bases, leaving 11 bases between the germline ends. Germline loops: CDR1 SEHNR, CDR2 FQNEAQ (reference sequence). The CDR3 coding sequence is TGTGCCAGCAGCCCGGAGGGGGGTCAGCCCCAGCATTTT. This codes for CASSPEGGQPQHF.